Sequencing of this TCR delta chain was carried out in a study of fetal and pediatric gammadelta thymocytes (dated by TCRdb to between 2021 and 2023). About the study as a whole: Previously published data and newly generated, unpublished data were combined in the bulk gammadelta thymocyte repertoires, which were used to strengthen a single-cell study of gammadelta thymocyte development. The bulk gammadelta thymocyte repertoire set covered roughly ten subjects in total, 3 fetal thymus donors and 7 pediatric thymus donors. Bulk gammadelta thymocyte repertoires combined previously published data (refs 27,28) with unpublished data. Bulk TCR repertoire data were added to increase subject numbers and strengthen the CDR3 publicity analysis. Study-level results and caveats: Compared with post-natal repertoires, fetal gammadelta thymocyte repertoires were previously reported to be enriched for TRDV2, TRGV8 and TRGV9 usage, low N additions and public CDR3s.

For staining, thymocytes received Zombie NIR viability dye along with antibodies against CD3 (UCHT1), TCRgammadelta (11F2), TCRVgamma9 (IMMU360) and TCRVdelta2 (IMMU389). TRD and TRG CDR3 repertoires were generated in bulk, separately, from sorted Vgamma9Vdelta2 and nonVgamma9Vdelta2 gammadelta thymocytes obtained from human fetal and pediatric thymuses. In Belgium, pediatric thymus tissue was obtained from children undergoing cardiac surgery. The ages of the pediatric thymus donors in the study ranged between roughly 1 and 12 years. As previously described, thymic cell suspensions were prepared from both fetal and post-natal thymuses. NonVgamma9Vdelta2 thymocytes were sorted as CD3+ gammadeltaTCR+ cells that did not have the Vgamma9+Vdelta2+ phenotype. A FACS Aria III cell sorter (BD Biosciences) was used to carry out the cell sorting. Data came from an Illumina MiSeq. The original methods were these. To analyze publicity, the Vgamma9Vdelta2 and nonVgamma9Vdelta2 bulk CDR3 files from each subject were merged so that every subject had one combined repertoire. Using base R and dplyr, CDR3 publicity was scored on a scale from 0 to 19 by checking each amino acid sequence across 9 single-cell datasets and around 9 bulk repertoires. For TCRdb, the public reads were processed anew by CATT, and duplicate DNA sequences were folded into one row. TCRdb's processing, not the authors', yielded these V and J calls. Here the sample has 1,100 or so delta-chain clones; 36% occur a single time. Of the sample, about 7% falls within the top ten clones.

The CDR3 numbers 22 residues from cysteine through phenylalanine. Only the CDR3 DNA stays, 66 bases, in frame from base 1. From a lookup of the germline V gene, CDR1 and CDR2 are TSWWSYY and QGS. Remarks on this clone: Its recognized antigen is unknown. A read error may be the cause here, since a much bigger clone is one base away.

This receptor was identified in a child who underwent cardiac surgery and was recorded as healthy. Material: non-Vgamma9Vdelta2 gamma-delta T cells from the thymus. Per the publication, the cell subset or site label means: CD3+gammadeltaTCR+ thymocytes not co-expressing Vgamma9 and Vdelta2. The chain links TRDV1 with TRDJ1, with 10 junctional bases fitting TRDD3. The encoded CDR3 is CARGELQLRWGIPAAYTDKLIF. The nucleotide sequence reads as follows: TGTGCTCGTGGGGAGTTACAGCTTCGGTGGGGGATACCCGCTGCCTACACCGATAAACTCATCTTT.